The 21 T cell receptor beta chains given below trace back to one sample, sequenced in a study of cytomegalovirus exposure and HLA in healthy donors. PCR was performed using 60 Vbeta and 13 Jbeta primers. TCRdb's table, derived via immunoSEQ multiplex PCR, lists solely in-frame clones and lacks some. The profile shows about 160,000 clones, about four fifths of them singletons. Specimen: PBMCs. These receptors all come from a woman aged 25-40 years in good health and CMV-seropositive.

This clone occurred a few times. Here the CDR3 reads CASSVARGGTEAFF. The CDR3 region has the DNA TGTGCCAGCAGCGTAGCTAGGGGGGGGACTGAAGCTTTCTTT. The rearrangement links TRBV9 to TRBJ1-1; a possible D gene is TRBD1 (6 bases). CDR3 length: 14 amino acids. The V end was cut by 0 bases, the J end by 5 bases, with 11 bases between. Germline V gene lookup returns CDR1 SGDLS and CDR2 YYNGEE.

The chain employs TRBV2 and TRBJ2-2; D call uncertain. The germline V and J ends were trimmed by 9 bases and 7 bases, with 12 bases remaining between them. Germline values: CDR1 SNHLY, CDR2 FYNNEI. The CDR3 is made up of 12 amino acids. CDR3 region: CASRTEFGELFF. The CDR3 DNA reads TGTGCCAGTAGAACAGAGTTCGGGGAGCTGTTTTTT. Full variable domain (outside the CDR3, taken from reference TRBV2 and TRBJ2-2): EPEVTQTPSHQVTQMGQEVILRCVPISNHLYFYWYRQILGQKVEFLVSFYNNEISEKSEIFDDQFSVERPDGSNFTLKIRSTKLEDSAMYFCASRTEFGELFFGEGSRLTVL.

Here the CDR3 DNA reads TGTGCCAGCAGCCAGATGAGGACAGAACTTTGGACTGAAGCTTTCTTT. Translated: CASSQMRTELWTEAFF. The chain has TRBV7-2 and TRBJ1-1; D may be TRBD1 (6 bases). V was trimmed by 5 bases and J by 5 bases, leaving 21 bases between them. This CDR3 has 16 residues. From germline, CDR1 is SGHTA and CDR2 FQGNSA.

This rearrangement joins TRBV7-9 to TRBJ2-7, with a tentative D call TRBD2 (6 bases). CDR1 and CDR2 (germline): SEHNR, FQNEAQ (reference sequence). CDR3 length: 14 residues. V lost 5 bases, J lost 7 bases, and 18 bases lay in between. The DNA for the CDR3 is TGTGCCAGCAGCCCTGGGACTTACTCTAGGGAGCAGTACTTC. This translates into CASSPGTYSREQYF.

This clone was seen more than once but under ten times. This rearrangement joins TRBV10-2 to TRBJ1-4, with a weak D call TRBD1 (6 bases). The CDR3 runs 16 residues. Per the germline V gene, CDR1 is WSHSY and CDR2 is SAAADI. V was clipped by 3 bases and J by 3 bases, with 14 bases between them. CDR3 bases: TGCGCCAGCAGTGACCCCGGACAGCCATCTAATGAAAAACTGTTTTTT. Protein sequence: CASSDPGQPSNEKLFF.

The chain is built from TRBV6-1 and TRBJ2-7, with D possibly matching TRBD1 (6 bases). V dropped 1 base and J dropped 3 bases, with 13 bases sitting between them. This CDR3 spans 15 amino acids. Germline V CDR1 and CDR2: MNHNS, SASEGT. The CDR3 spells CASSEEDSVIYEQYF. CDR3 DNA: TGTGCCAGCAGTGAAGAGGACAGTGTTATCTACGAGCAGTACTTC.

Regarding this clone: This same CDR3 is encoded by further DNA sequences in the sample. The chain uses TRBV6-5 and TRBJ1-4; possible D gene TRBD1, 6 bases. The CDR3 totals 14 residues. Germline CDR1 is MNHEY and CDR2 is SVGAGI. The V end was cut by 6 bases, the J end by 1 base, with 9 bases between. The CDR3 loop reads CASRQGLTNEKLFF. The CDR3 coding sequence is TGTGCCAGCAGGCAGGGGTTAACTAATGAAAAACTGTTTTTT.

This clone was observed once. J is TRBJ1-6 and V is TRBV5-1; D is uncertain. Trimming shortened V by 3 bases and J by 5 bases, and 15 bases separated the two germline ends. This CDR3 contains 16 residues. CDR1 SGHRS and CDR2 YFSETQ come from the germline V gene. The CDR3 sequence: CASSSSGAANNSPLHF. Here the CDR3 DNA reads TGCGCCAGCAGCTCCAGTGGAGCGGCGAATAATTCACCCCTCCACTTT.

This clone was recorded only once. The chain has TRBV5-6 and TRBJ1-6; 10 bases line up with TRBD1. V lost 3 bases to trimming and J lost 6 bases; unmatched junction nucleotides: 12. The CDR3 runs 18 residues. In germline, CDR1 is SGHDT, CDR2 YYEEEE. The CDR3 reads CASSSPGTGEGFNSPLHF. The CDR3 DNA reads as TGTGCCAGCAGCTCTCCTGGGACAGGGGAGGGATTTAATTCACCCCTCCACTTT.

The chain carries TRBV6-4 and TRBJ2-1; tentative D call: TRBD1 (5 bases). Trimming removed 3 bases from V and 2 bases from J, with 11 bases in between. The germline V gene has CDR1 MRHNA and CDR2 SNTAGT. This CDR3 spans 15 amino acids. This CDR3 reads CASSEGWGTYNEQFF. CDR3 DNA: TGTGCCAGCAGTGAAGGCTGGGGCACCTACAATGAGCAGTTCTTC.

The chain employs TRBV6-1 and TRBJ1-1; tentative D call: TRBD1 (6 bases). The CDR3 runs to 16 residues. The germline V and J ends were trimmed by 1 base and 1 base, with 13 bases remaining between them. Germline lookup yields CDR1 MNHNS and CDR2 SASEGT. The CDR3 protein is CASSEEAGVGNTEAFF. The CDR3, as DNA: TGTGCCAGCAGTGAAGAAGCAGGGGTAGGGAACACTGAAGCTTTCTTT.

This clone was observed a few times. This chain uses TRBV9 with TRBJ2-1; 8 bases align to TRBD2. Trimming at V came to 0 bases and at J to 3 bases, leaving 5 bases not matched to a gene. CDR3 length: 16 amino acids. Germline V gene data show CDR1 as SGDLS and CDR2 as YYNGEE. CDR3 protein: CASSVESAGGYNEQFF. The CDR3 DNA follows: TGTGCCAGCAGCGTAGAATCTGCGGGGGGCTACAATGAGCAGTTCTTC.

V and J are TRBV18 and TRBJ2-3; no firm D call. The V end lost 3 bases, the J end lost 4 bases, and 14 bases lay between the germline ends. Per the germline V gene, CDR1 is KGHSH and CDR2 is LQKENI. The CDR3 sequence is 15 residues long. The CDR3 region has the DNA TGTGCCAGCTCACCGACTTTAGGTTTCGCAGATACGCAGTATTTT. It specifies CASSPTLGFADTQYF.

This rearrangement joins TRBV18 to TRBJ2-7, with D possibly TRBD1 on 5 matching bases. V was cut by 6 bases and J by 3 bases, with 12 bases left in between. Looked up from germline, CDR1 is KGHSH and CDR2 is LQKENI. This CDR3 has 13 amino acids. The CDR3: CASSPSRDYEQYF. The CDR3 DNA follows: TGTGCCAGCTCGCCATCCAGGGACTACGAGCAGTACTTC.

The rearrangement links TRBV11-3 to TRBJ2-3, with D unclear. Germline-derived CDR1 and CDR2 are SGHNT and YENEEA. V was pared by 2 bases and J by 5 bases, with 8 bases between. There are 13 residues in the CDR3. The CDR3 coding sequence is TGTGCCAGCAGCTTATCCAGTCAAGATACGCAGTATTTT. Its translation is CASSLSSQDTQYF.

The gene calls are TRBV19 and TRBJ2-5; D is uncertain. The V and J ends lost 2 bases and 3 bases respectively, with 10 bases between them. The CDR3 is 14 residues long. CDR1 and CDR2 (germline): LNHDA, SQIVND (reference sequence). CDR3 loop: CASSILGSEETQYF. The CDR3 DNA is TGTGCCAGTAGTATACTTGGCAGCGAAGAGACCCAGTACTTC. Supplemented by reference TRBV19 and TRBJ2-5, the full variable domain reads DGGITQSPKYLFRKEGQNVTLSCEQNLNHDAMYWYRQDPGQGLRLIYYSQIVNDFQKGDIAEGYSVSREKKESFPLTVTSAQKNPTAFYLCASSILGSEETQYFGPGTRLLVL.

This clone was observed a few times. The chain has TRBV2 and TRBJ2-1; D is unclear. V was cut by 1 base and J by 6 bases, with 10 bases left in between. CDR3 length: 14 residues. Germline V gives CDR1 SNHLY, CDR2 FYNNEI. Here the CDR3 reads CASSEVLRSNEQFF. The CDR3 DNA is TGTGCCAGCAGTGAAGTCCTCCGGAGCAATGAGCAGTTCTTC.

There are a few counts of this clone. This chain uses TRBV5-4 with TRBJ1-1; no firm D call. The ends were cut back, 2 bases at V and 2 bases at J, with 16 bases in the middle. CDR3 length equals 16 residues. The V gene's germline CDR1 is SGHNT and CDR2 YYREEE (reference sequence). CDR3 amino acids: CASSLSSELPNTEAFF. CDR3 coding DNA: TGTGCCAGCAGCTTATCTTCAGAACTACCCAACACTGAAGCTTTCTTT.

The chain recombines TRBV30 with TRBJ2-3, with TRBD2 identical over 10 bases. Germline V gives CDR1 GTSNPN, CDR2 SVGIG (reference sequence). V shed 2 bases, J shed 2 bases, and the junction held 7 bases outside the gene matches. The CDR3 is 16 residues long. The chain's CDR3 is CAWSSGGAPNTDTQYF. In DNA, the CDR3 is TGTGCCTGGAGTAGCGGGGGGGCTCCGAACACAGATACGCAGTATTTT.

Turning to this clone: The sample carries other DNA sequences with the same CDR3. CDR3 amino acids: CASSQGPRQGGASPLHF. The CDR3 DNA reads as TGCGCCAGCAGCCAAGGACCACGGCAGGGGGGTGCTTCACCCCTCCACTTT. V gene TRBV4-3 combines with J gene TRBJ1-6, with TRBD1 matching over 7 bases. The junction had 12 bases not matched to a gene; V was cut back by 1 base and J by 9 bases. The CDR3 runs 17 residues. In germline, CDR1 is LGHNA, CDR2 YSLEER.

V gene TRBV5-8 combines with J gene TRBJ1-4; 8 bases line up with TRBD1. Trimming cost V 4 bases and J 5 bases; bases outside gene matches: 13. The CDR3 extends over 17 amino acids. The germline V gene encodes CDR1 SGHTS and CDR2 YDEGEE. In DNA, the CDR3 is TGTGCCAGCAGCGACGGACAGGGAGCGGCCATAAATGAAAAACTGTTTTTT. This codes for CASSDGQGAAINEKLFF.